The clone carrying this T cell receptor beta chain was detected a few times. With 60 Vbeta and 13 Jbeta primers, the PCR was carried out. Sequenced by immunoSEQ multiplex PCR; TCRdb stores in-frame clones only, minus some. The profile shows some 160,000 clones, around 80% of them singletons. This entry comes from a study of cytomegalovirus exposure and HLA in healthy donors. The CDR3 has 14 residues. Germline loops: CDR1 SGHRS, CDR2 YFSETQ. With 8 bases clipped from V and 2 bases from J, the junction kept 5 bases outside the gene matches. Sequencing input: PBMCs. This TCR derives from a woman under 30 in good health and CMV-seronegative. V gene TRBV5-1 combines with J gene TRBJ1-2; 11 bases fit TRBD1. The DNA of the CDR3 is TGCGCCAGTAGGACAGGGGGCGAAAACTATGGCTACACCTTC. It is translated as CASRTGGENYGYTF.